The clone carrying this T cell receptor beta chain was recorded a few times. The antigen is undetermined. This beta chain was picked up by a library intended for alpha chains and is off target, so its count carries little meaning. Each CDR3 protein is one row after TCRdb ran MiXCR on the 5' RACE reads. Here the sample spans 1,400 or so distinct CDR3 sequences, 15% to 17% being singletons. This CDR3 has 15 residues. Trimming took off 2 bases at V and 7 bases at J, with 14 bases between the two ends. Germline-derived CDR1 and CDR2 are WNHNN and SYGVQD (reference sequence). Regarding time point: sample taken at primary tumor resection. The data originate from a study of spatial heterogeneity in lung cancer. Whole-study results and caveats: The study found that expanded intratumoral alpha and beta TCR counts tracked tumor mutation counts.

The chain has TRBV10-1 and TRBJ1-4; no clear D gene. Here the sequenced sample was lung tumor tissue, taken at surgery. The source is a male donor with early-stage non-small cell lung cancer. The chain's CDR3 is CASSENIGGPEKLFF. In DNA form, the CDR3 reads TGCGCCAGCAGTGAGAACATCGGCGGGCCTGAAAAACTGTTTTTT.